This TCR beta chain originates from a study of shared clonotypes between healthy human individuals. CDR1 and CDR2 from the germline V gene are GTSNPN and SVGIG (reference sequence). The CDR3 sequence is 12 residues long. The ends were cut back, 2 bases at V and 5 bases at J, with 9 bases in the middle. Clones were read by immunoSEQ multiplex PCR, and TCRdb kept only the in-frame ones, dropping some. The repertoire holds over 2 million clones, with roughly 96% as singletons. Sequencing used naive CD4+ T cells sorted from blood. Subset of the sample: CD45RA+ positively selected. This clonotype originated in a man aged 18 to 29 in good health. The chain has TRBV30 and TRBJ2-5; D remains unclear. CDR3 sequence reads: CAWSNGWETQYF. The CDR3 DNA is TGTGCCTGGAGTAACGGGTGGGAGACCCAGTACTTC.